This is a list of T cell receptor beta chains from one sample in a study of beta chain features in type 1 diabetes. Sequencing was performed with immunoSEQ multiplex PCR; in TCRdb, only in-frame clones are kept and a portion is missing. Of about 210,000 clones in the sample, about 11% are singletons; the top ten hold 1% to 1.5%. Sequencing used central memory CD4+ T cells from blood. These receptors all come from a man aged 18 to 35 in good health. CDR3s include the opening cysteine and the closing phenylalanine or tryptophan. A D gene is named only where the DNA matches it firmly. Only some rows state a clone size, as once, few, many or a class for expanded clones.

clone size,V gene,J gene,D gene,CDR3 protein,CDR3 DNA
few,TRBV28,TRBJ1-4,TRBD1,CASSLRTGTSEKLFF,TGTGCCAGCAGTTTGAGGACAGGGACTTCGGAAAAACTGTTTTTT
.,TRBV5-4,TRBJ2-1,.,CASSLRREQFF,TGTGCCAGCAGCTTGAGGAGGGAGCAGTTCTTC
few,TRBV27,TRBJ1-5,TRBD1,CASSSRDRAYSNQPQHF,TGTGCCAGCAGTTCTCGGGACAGGGCCTATAGCAATCAGCCCCAGCATTTT
many,TRBV7-2,TRBJ2-2,.,CASSLSPAGNTGELFF,TGTGCCAGCAGCTTATCCCCAGCGGGGAACACCGGGGAGCTGTTTTTT
many,TRBV2,TRBJ2-7,.,CASREQFEQYF,TGTGCCAGCAGAGAACAATTCGAGCAGTACTTC
.,TRBV25-1,TRBJ2-5,.,CASSDPVGEETQYF,TGTGCCAGCAGCGACCCAGTGGGCGAAGAGACCCAGTACTTC
few,TRBV25-1,TRBJ2-2,.,CASNPGPGELFF,TGTGCCAGCAACCCAGGGCCCGGGGAGCTGTTTTTT
.,TRBV30,TRBJ2-1,TRBD1,CAWSVLGTGGNEQFF,TGTGCCTGGAGTGTCCTTGGGACAGGGGGCAATGAGCAGTTCTTC
.,TRBV27,TRBJ2-7,TRBD2,CASSLGRESYEQYF,TGTGCCAGCAGTTTAGGGCGGGAGTCCTACGAGCAGTACTTC
few,TRBV27,TRBJ2-7,.,CASRARGEQYF,TGTGCCAGCCGGGCCCGTGGCGAGCAGTACTTC
few,TRBV5-8,TRBJ2-3,.,CASSQVGPGTDTQYF,.
many,TRBV7-9,TRBJ2-3,.,CASSLKSSDTQYF,TGTGCCAGCAGCTTAAAGTCCAGCGATACGCAGTATTTT
.,TRBV9,TRBJ2-2,TRBD1,CASSLTRGRTGELFF,TGTGCCAGCAGCCTTACAAGGGGGCGAACCGGGGAGCTGTTTTTT
.,TRBV7-3,TRBJ2-1,TRBD2,CASSPQGLAGGNEQFF,TGTGCCAGCAGCCCCCAGGGACTAGCGGGAGGGAATGAGCAGTTCTTC
.,TRBV29-1,TRBJ2-7,.,CSVEDRTYEQYF,TGCAGCGTTGAAGATCGCACCTACGAGCAGTACTTC
.,TRBV30,TRBJ2-2,.,CAWRNRAATGELFF,TGTGCCTGGAGGAACAGGGCTGCCACCGGGGAGCTGTTTTTT
few,TRBV20-1,TRBJ1-1,TRBD1,CIFRGGTEAFF,TGCATTTTCAGGGGGGGAACTGAAGCTTTCTTT
few,TRBV30,TRBJ2-2,.,CAWSVNSRAANTGELFF,TGTGCCTGGAGTGTAAATTCCCGGGCAGCGAACACCGGGGAGCTGTTTTTT
few,TRBV30,TRBJ2-3,TRBD2,CAWMPWELAGYTDTQYF,TGTGCCTGGATGCCTTGGGAACTAGCGGGATACACAGATACGCAGTATTTT
few,TRBV9,TRBJ2-7,TRBD1,CASSVTGAPYEQYF,TGTGCCAGCAGCGTAACAGGGGCACCCTACGAGCAGTACTTC
few,TRBV4-2,TRBJ2-3,.,CASSQFTAGNTDTQYF,TGTGCCAGCAGCCAATTTACGGCGGGAAACACAGATACGCAGTATTTT
.,TRBV2,TRBJ2-7,.,CASIGTGSYEQYF,TGTGCCAGCATCGGGACTGGATCCTACGAGCAGTACTTC
many,TRBV15,TRBJ2-1,.,CATSRDKAAYNEQFF,TGTGCCACCAGCAGAGATAAGGCTGCCTACAATGAGCAGTTCTTC
few,TRBV5-1,TRBJ2-3,.,CASSFSADTQYF,TGCGCCAGCAGCTTTTCGGCAGATACGCAGTATTTT
.,TRBV2,TRBJ2-5,TRBD2,CASSDRPGGRGTQYF,TGTGCCAGCAGTGATAGACCGGGAGGAAGGGGGACCCAGTACTTC
many,TRBV20-1,TRBJ2-1,.,CSALYNEQFF,TGCAGTGCCCTCTACAATGAGCAGTTCTTC
few,TRBV29-1,TRBJ2-2,.,CSAVTGWTGELFF,TGCAGCGCTGTGACAGGATGGACCGGGGAGCTGTTTTTT
.,TRBV5-1,TRBJ1-1,TRBD1,CASSITDRDEAFF,TGCGCCAGCAGCATAACAGACAGGGATGAAGCTTTCTTT
.,TRBV4-3,TRBJ2-5,.,CASSQDKGETQYF,TGCGCCAGCAGCCAAGATAAGGGGGAGACCCAGTACTTC
.,TRBV11-2,TRBJ1-1,.,CASSLNSFTEAFF,TGTGCCAGCAGCTTAAACAGTTTCACTGAAGCTTTCTTT
few,TRBV18,TRBJ1-1,.,CASSPRALNTEAFF,TGTGCCAGCTCACCGAGAGCCTTGAACACTGAAGCTTTCTTT
few,TRBV30,TRBJ2-7,TRBD2,CAWGSSGRVYEQYF,TGTGCCTGGGGTAGTAGCGGGAGAGTTTACGAGCAGTACTTC
few,TRBV6-5,TRBJ2-7,TRBD1,CASSPPTGFQYF,TGTGCCAGCAGTCCTCCGACAGGGTTTCAGTACTTC
.,TRBV7-3,TRBJ2-5,TRBD2,CASSLGRLAGEETQYF,TGTGCCAGCAGCTTAGGTCGACTAGCGGGAGAAGAGACCCAGTACTTC
.,TRBV9,TRBJ2-2,TRBD1,CASSVAAGQGVVSTGELFF,TGTGCCAGCAGCGTAGCGGCCGGGCAGGGGGTTGTGTCCACCGGGGAGCTGTTTTTT
few,TRBV18,TRBJ2-7,.,CASSPDYEQYF,TGTGCCAGCTCACCCGATTACGAGCAGTACTTC
.,TRBV4-3,TRBJ2-7,TRBD1,CASSRAGQGIYEQYF,TGCGCCAGCAGCCGGGCGGGACAGGGGATCTACGAGCAGTACTTC
few,TRBV10-3,TRBJ2-3,.,CAISEGQTDTQYF,TGTGCCATCAGTGAAGGGCAGACAGATACGCAGTATTTT
.,TRBV6-5,TRBJ1-5,.,CASSRDGYQPQHF,TGTGCCAGCAGCCGGGACGGGTATCAGCCCCAGCATTTT
few,TRBV9,TRBJ1-2,TRBD1,CASSETGDYGYTF,TGTGCCAGCAGTGAAACAGGGGACTATGGCTACACCTTC
.,TRBV5-1,TRBJ2-7,.,CASSRDGSEQYF,TGCGCCAGCAGCCGCGACGGTTCGGAGCAGTACTTC
few,TRBV6-4,TRBJ2-1,TRBD2,CASSPDSGRAYNEQFF,TGTGCCAGCAGTCCGGACAGCGGGAGGGCCTACAATGAGCAGTTCTTC
.,TRBV9,TRBJ2-3,.,CASSVDVFTDTQYF,TGTGCCAGCAGCGTGGACGTCTTCACAGATACGCAGTATTTT
.,TRBV4-2,TRBJ2-4,.,CASSQELREAKNIQYF,TGTGCCAGCAGCCAAGAACTGCGGGAAGCCAAAAACATTCAGTACTTC
.,TRBV7-9,TRBJ2-7,TRBD1,CASSLAGTVTYEQYF,TGTGCCAGCAGCTTAGCCGGGACAGTCACCTACGAGCAGTACTTC
.,TRBV5-1,TRBJ1-1,.,CASSSSARIGDTEAFF,TGCGCCAGCAGCTCCTCAGCAAGGATAGGGGACACTGAAGCTTTCTTT
.,TRBV10-3,TRBJ2-7,.,CAAGTSSRFREQYF,TGTGCCGCCGGCACCTCCTCTAGGTTCCGCGAGCAGTACTTC
many,TRBV7-2,TRBJ2-1,TRBD2,CASSRFAGAYNEQFF,TGTGCCAGCAGCCGCTTCGCGGGAGCCTACAATGAGCAGTTCTTC
few,TRBV19,TRBJ1-5,.,CASSRRAGPQHF,TGTGCCAGTAGTCGGCGGGCGGGGCCCCAGCATTTT
.,TRBV5-4,TRBJ2-5,.,CASSPGETQYF,TGTGCCAGCAGCCCCGGAGAGACCCAGTACTTC
many,TRBV4-2,TRBJ1-2,TRBD1,CASSQAGQGLSYGYTF,TGTGCCAGCAGCCAGGCCGGACAGGGGCTGTCCTATGGCTACACCTTC
few,TRBV4-3,TRBJ2-3,.,CASSLGVAQRTDTQYF,TGCGCCAGCAGCCTCGGGGTAGCGCAACGCACAGATACGCAGTATTTT